Listed below are T cell receptor beta chains from one sample, sequenced in a study of blood T cells in healthy people across ages. TCRdb called the 5' RACE reads again in MiXCR, with one record for every CDR3 protein. Of 850,000 to 1,300,000 distinct CDR3 sequences in the sample, 40% to 45% were seen once. The sequencing input was blood. These receptors came from a woman in her fifties or sixties in good health. Each CDR3 is given with its conserved first and last residue. The D gene is left open where the match is weak. Clone size is given for some rows only: seen once, a few or many times, or a class if the clone is expanded.

d_call: NA
v_call: TRBV28
clone_size: once
j_call: TRBJ1-4
cdr3_nt: TGCGCCAGCAGGGTCCTCAACCCGTATAATGAAAAACTGTTTTTT
cdr3_aa: CASRVLNPYNEKLFF

d_call: NA
v_call: TRBV20-1
clone_size: NA
j_call: TRBJ2-1
cdr3_nt: TGCAGTGCTAGAGAGGTAGCGGACAGGCAGTTCTTC
cdr3_aa: CSAREVADRQFF

d_call: NA
v_call: TRBV27
clone_size: NA
j_call: TRBJ2-1
cdr3_nt: TGTGCCAGCAGTTGGGGCCATGAGCAGTTCTTC
cdr3_aa: CASSWGHEQFF

d_call: NA
v_call: TRBV11-1
clone_size: few
j_call: TRBJ2-5
cdr3_nt: TGTGCCAGCAGCTTCATCAAGCGGGACAAGGATGAGCAGTACTTC
cdr3_aa: CASSFIKRDKDEQYF

d_call: TRBD1
v_call: TRBV20-1
clone_size: NA
j_call: TRBJ1-5
cdr3_nt: TGCAGTGCTAGAGGGGGACAGTTCAATCAGCCCCAGCATTTT
cdr3_aa: CSARGGQFNQPQHF

d_call: NA
v_call: TRBV29-1
clone_size: NA
j_call: TRBJ2-3
cdr3_nt: TGCAGCGCCCCGCTTGGGGGGCCCACAGATACGCAGTATTTT
cdr3_aa: CSAPLGGPTDTQYF

d_call: NA
v_call: TRBV7-2
clone_size: few
j_call: TRBJ2-1
cdr3_nt: TGTGCCAGCAGCCGCCCCGGGACCCCACGAGAGTTCTTC
cdr3_aa: CASSRPGTPREFF

d_call: NA
v_call: TRBV3-1
clone_size: NA
j_call: TRBJ2-1
cdr3_nt: TGTGCCAGCAGTCCTACAGGGATTTATTCTGAGCAGTTCTTC
cdr3_aa: CASSPTGIYSEQFF

d_call: TRBD1
v_call: TRBV20-1
clone_size: NA
j_call: TRBJ1-5
cdr3_nt: TGCAGTGCCAGACAGGGGAGGGAGCAGCCCCAGCATTTT
cdr3_aa: CSARQGREQPQHF

d_call: TRBD1
v_call: TRBV12-3/TRBV12-4
clone_size: NA
j_call: TRBJ1-6
cdr3_nt: TGTGCCAGCAGTACTCTATGGGGACAGGGGAATTCACCCCTCCACTTT
cdr3_aa: CASSTLWGQGNSPLHF

d_call: TRBD2
v_call: TRBV11-2
clone_size: NA
j_call: TRBJ2-5
cdr3_nt: TGTGCCAGCAGCCCCCGGACTAGCGGGGGCTCGGGAGAGACCCAGTACTTC
cdr3_aa: CASSPRTSGGSGETQYF

d_call: NA
v_call: TRBV7-2
clone_size: few
j_call: TRBJ1-2
cdr3_nt: TGTGCCAGCAGCGTAGAGTTGGGGCGATATGGCTACACCTTC
cdr3_aa: CASSVELGRYGYTF

d_call: TRBD2
v_call: TRBV10-3
clone_size: NA
j_call: TRBJ2-4
cdr3_nt: TGTGCCATCAGTGAGTTGGCTAGCGGGAGTTTAGAGCAGTACTTC
cdr3_aa: CAISELASGSLEQYF

d_call: NA
v_call: TRBV24-1
clone_size: once
j_call: TRBJ2-3
cdr3_nt: TGTGCCACCAGTGATCCCCTAGCGACAGCCACAGATACGCAGTATTTT
cdr3_aa: CATSDPLATATDTQYF

d_call: NA
v_call: TRBV7-2
clone_size: many
j_call: TRBJ1-2
cdr3_nt: TGTGCCAGCAGTTCTAAGTGGGGGACGGCCTATGGCTACACCTTC
cdr3_aa: CASSSKWGTAYGYTF

d_call: TRBD1
v_call: TRBV29-1
clone_size: NA
j_call: TRBJ2-1
cdr3_nt: TGCAGCGTTGAAGGGGACAGGGGGACCTACAATGAGCAGTTCTTC
cdr3_aa: CSVEGDRGTYNEQFF

d_call: NA
v_call: TRBV5-1
clone_size: many
j_call: TRBJ2-1
cdr3_nt: TGCGCCAGCTGCCCTAGGCCACCCAACAATGAGCAGTTCTTC
cdr3_aa: CASCPRPPNNEQFF

d_call: NA
v_call: TRBV28
clone_size: many
j_call: TRBJ2-7
cdr3_nt: TGTGCCAGCAGTCCTACGTTCTACGAGCAGTACTTC
cdr3_aa: CASSPTFYEQYF

d_call: TRBD1
v_call: TRBV30
clone_size: few
j_call: TRBJ2-7
cdr3_nt: TGTGCCTGGACCCGGGACAGGTCGTTCGAGCAGTACTTC
cdr3_aa: CAWTRDRSFEQYF

d_call: TRBD1
v_call: TRBV4-2
clone_size: few
j_call: TRBJ1-2
cdr3_nt: TGTGCCAGCAGCCATAAGGGACAGGCTCTCTATGGCTACACCTTC
cdr3_aa: CASSHKGQALYGYTF

d_call: TRBD1
v_call: TRBV29-1
clone_size: NA
j_call: TRBJ1-2
cdr3_nt: TGCAGCGTTGTGGGTCTGGCAGGGGGCGACTATGGCTGCACCTTC
cdr3_aa: CSVVGLAGGDYGCTF

d_call: NA
v_call: TRBV5-1
clone_size: NA
j_call: TRBJ2-7
cdr3_nt: TGCGCCAGCAGCTTACGGACTGACCACGAGCAGTACTTC
cdr3_aa: CASSLRTDHEQYF

d_call: NA
v_call: TRBV5-1
clone_size: NA
j_call: TRBJ2-7
cdr3_nt: TGCGCCAGCAGCTTGGAGTCGGCGGAATACGAGCAGTACTTC
cdr3_aa: CASSLESAEYEQYF

d_call: TRBD2
v_call: TRBV5-5
clone_size: few
j_call: TRBJ2-7
cdr3_nt: TGTGCCAGCAGCATTACTAGCGGGGTCATCTCCTACGAGCAGTACTTC
cdr3_aa: CASSITSGVISYEQYF

d_call: TRBD1
v_call: TRBV20-1
clone_size: NA
j_call: TRBJ2-3
cdr3_nt: TGCAGTGCTATGGGGACAGGGGGAACTAGCACAGATACGCAGTATTTT
cdr3_aa: CSAMGTGGTSTDTQYF

d_call: NA
v_call: TRBV20-1
clone_size: NA
j_call: TRBJ2-5
cdr3_nt: TGCAGTGCTAGGCTTCGCGTGATGGAGACCCAGTACTTC
cdr3_aa: CSARLRVMETQYF

d_call: NA
v_call: TRBV27
clone_size: NA
j_call: TRBJ2-5
cdr3_nt: TGTGCCAGCAGTCCCCTAGGGGGGGGTACAAAGACCCAGTACTTC
cdr3_aa: CASSPLGGGTKTQYF

d_call: TRBD1
v_call: TRBV7-8
clone_size: few
j_call: TRBJ2-3
cdr3_nt: TGTGCCACCACAGGGGCTCGCGGCACAGATACGCAGTATTTT
cdr3_aa: CATTGARGTDTQYF

d_call: TRBD2
v_call: TRBV12-3/TRBV12-4
clone_size: NA
j_call: TRBJ2-1
cdr3_nt: TGTGCCAGCAGTTTTTCTAGCGGGAGGGGTGGGAATGAGCAGTTCTTC
cdr3_aa: CASSFSSGRGGNEQFF

d_call: TRBD1
v_call: TRBV27
clone_size: NA
j_call: TRBJ2-7
cdr3_nt: TGTGCCAGCAGTTCACTAACGACAGGGGGGTCCTACGAGCAGTACTTC
cdr3_aa: CASSSLTTGGSYEQYF

d_call: TRBD1
v_call: TRBV28
clone_size: NA
j_call: TRBJ2-7
cdr3_nt: TGTGCCACCAACCCCCCACAGGGGCCCATCTACGAGCAGTACTTC
cdr3_aa: CATNPPQGPIYEQYF

d_call: NA
v_call: TRBV5-1
clone_size: few
j_call: TRBJ2-1
cdr3_nt: TGCGCCAGCAGCTGGAGGGACAGCAAAAATGAGCAGTTCTTC
cdr3_aa: CASSWRDSKNEQFF

d_call: NA
v_call: TRBV12-3/TRBV12-4
clone_size: NA
j_call: TRBJ2-1
cdr3_nt: TGTGCCAGCAGTTTCTCAACCAGCAGGAATGAGCAGTTCTTC
cdr3_aa: CASSFSTSRNEQFF

d_call: NA
v_call: TRBV5-1
clone_size: NA
j_call: TRBJ2-3
cdr3_nt: TGCGCCAGCAGCTTGAGGAGAGGCGGAGTAAGCACAGATACGCAGTATTTT
cdr3_aa: CASSLRRGGVSTDTQYF

d_call: NA
v_call: TRBV7-2
clone_size: NA
j_call: TRBJ2-2
cdr3_nt: TGTGCCAGCACCTATCGCCCGGACACCGGGGAGCTGTTTTTT
cdr3_aa: CASTYRPDTGELFF

d_call: NA
v_call: TRBV7-2
clone_size: NA
j_call: TRBJ2-7
cdr3_nt: TGTGCCAGCAGCTTAATATATAGCAGTTACGAGCAGTACTTC
cdr3_aa: CASSLIYSSYEQYF

d_call: TRBD1
v_call: TRBV11-2
clone_size: few
j_call: TRBJ1-6
cdr3_nt: TGTGCCAGCAGCTTAGATCTGGGACAGTATTCACCCCTCCACTTT
cdr3_aa: CASSLDLGQYSPLHF

d_call: NA
v_call: TRBV7-9
clone_size: NA
j_call: TRBJ2-1
cdr3_nt: TGTGCCAGCAGCTTAGTTAACAGGCCCCCAAATGAGCAGTTCTTC
cdr3_aa: CASSLVNRPPNEQFF

d_call: NA
v_call: TRBV7-9
clone_size: NA
j_call: TRBJ1-1
cdr3_nt: TGTGTCAGCAGCTCCGGGGACACTGAAGCTTTCTTT
cdr3_aa: CVSSSGDTEAFF

d_call: NA
v_call: TRBV27
clone_size: NA
j_call: TRBJ2-3
cdr3_nt: TGTGTCAGCAGTTTAGGCGGGGGCAGTTCCCTTAGCACAGATACGCAGTATTTT
cdr3_aa: CVSSLGGGSSLSTDTQYF

d_call: NA
v_call: TRBV7-8
clone_size: few
j_call: TRBJ2-1
cdr3_nt: TGTGCCAGCAGCCGGTCGCGGCTAGCGAATGAGCAGTTCTTC
cdr3_aa: CASSRSRLANEQFF

d_call: NA
v_call: TRBV12-3/TRBV12-4
clone_size: NA
j_call: TRBJ1-2
cdr3_nt: TGTGCCAGCAGTTTTGGTCCGGGACACATCTATGGCTACACCTTC
cdr3_aa: CASSFGPGHIYGYTF

d_call: TRBD2
v_call: TRBV27
clone_size: few
j_call: TRBJ2-7
cdr3_nt: TGTGCCAGCAGTACCCCTGGCGGGAGGGCCTCCTACGAGCAGTACTTC
cdr3_aa: CASSTPGGRASYEQYF

d_call: TRBD2
v_call: TRBV12-3/TRBV12-4
clone_size: NA
j_call: TRBJ2-3
cdr3_nt: TGTGCCAGCAGCCCCCGGGGTAGCGGGTTTGCAGATACGCAGTATTTT
cdr3_aa: CASSPRGSGFADTQYF

d_call: NA
v_call: TRBV9
clone_size: NA
j_call: TRBJ2-1
cdr3_nt: TGTGCCAGCGCCTTAAGCGGAAACAATGAGCAGTTCTTC
cdr3_aa: CASALSGNNEQFF

d_call: TRBD2
v_call: TRBV20-1
clone_size: NA
j_call: TRBJ2-3
cdr3_nt: TGCAGTGCTAGTGGGGAGCTAGCGGGTAGCACAGATACGCAGTATTTT
cdr3_aa: CSASGELAGSTDTQYF

d_call: TRBD2
v_call: TRBV24-1
clone_size: NA
j_call: TRBJ2-1
cdr3_nt: TGTGCCACCAGTGATCTAAGTGGGACTAGCAGTAACAATGAGCAGTTCTTC
cdr3_aa: CATSDLSGTSSNNEQFF

d_call: TRBD2
v_call: TRBV4-2
clone_size: few
j_call: TRBJ2-1
cdr3_nt: TGTGCCAGCAGCCAAGATACTGACGGACTAGCGGGTGTTGAGCAGTTCTTC
cdr3_aa: CASSQDTDGLAGVEQFF

d_call: NA
v_call: TRBV15
clone_size: NA
j_call: TRBJ1-2
cdr3_nt: TGTGCCACCAGCAGAGGAGTGGGGAGTAACTATGGCTACACCTTC
cdr3_aa: CATSRGVGSNYGYTF